Below are 19 T cell receptor beta chains sequenced from a single sample in a study of cytomegalovirus exposure and HLA in healthy donors. Primers for the PCR totalled 60 Vbeta and 13 Jbeta. The protocol was immunoSEQ multiplex PCR, while the TCRdb copy is restricted to in-frame clones and leaves out a portion. The data contain around 91,000 clones, around 80% of them singletons. Sequenced input: PBMCs. These receptors all come from a male donor in good health and CMV-seropositive.

This sequence joins TRBV4-1 and TRBJ2-5, with D possibly TRBD2 on 6 matching bases. Trimming pared 1 base from V and 4 bases from J, leaving 13 bases between. Germline CDR1 MGHRA, CDR2 YSYEKL. The CDR3 spans 15 residues. The CDR3 loop reads CASSQVPGEGETQYF. As DNA, the CDR3 is TGCGCCAGCAGCCAAGTTCCGGGAGAAGGAGAGACCCAGTACTTC.

Here the CDR3 DNA reads TGCGCCAGCAGTGAACAAGAGGACTATGGCTACACCTTC. Translated: CASSEQEDYGYTF. The chain combines TRBV10-1 with TRBJ1-2, with unresolved D. Deletions cut 3 bases from V and 3 bases from J, with 8 bases between. Germline values: CDR1 WNHNN, CDR2 SYGVQD (reference sequence). The length of the CDR3 is 13 residues.

The rearrangement joins TRBV29-1 to TRBJ1-1; D gene unclear. V gave up 7 bases and J gave up 4 bases, with 10 bases separating them. In germline, CDR1 is SQVTM, CDR2 ANQGSEA. This CDR3 has 11 residues. Here the CDR3 DNA reads TGCAGCGCCGCCCTCAGCACTGAAGCTTTCTTT. This codes for CSAALSTEAFF. Filled out from reference TRBV29-1 and TRBJ1-1, the complete variable domain reads SAVISQKPSRDICQRGTSLTIQCQVDSQVTMMFWYRQQPGQSLTLIATANQGSEATYESGFVIDKFPISRPNLTFSTLTVSNMSPEDSSIYLCSAALSTEAFFGQGTRLTVV.

The rearrangement uses TRBV4-2 and TRBJ2-3; 9 nucleotides align to TRBD2. CDR3 length: 18 residues. Germline assignment: CDR1 LGHNA and CDR2 YNFKEQ. V lost 5 bases to trimming and J lost 0 bases; unmatched junction nucleotides: 12. This CDR3 reads CASSAPSGAPSSTDTQYF. CDR3 nucleotide sequence: TGTGCCAGCAGCGCCCCTAGCGGGGCACCGTCTAGCACAGATACGCAGTATTTT.

This clone was counted a few times. V and J are TRBV19 and TRBJ1-6; maybe TRBD1 (5 bases). Germline values: CDR1 LNHDA, CDR2 SQIVND (reference sequence). Trimming shortened V by 8 bases and J by 14 bases, and 22 bases separated the two germline ends. The CDR3 contains 14 residues. CDR3 sequence: CASRSTGAALALHF. For the CDR3, the DNA is TGTGCCAGTCGATCAACTGGGGCCGCCCTGGCCCTCCACTTT.

This clone was found a few times. CDR3 region: CASSLSVDLGGYTF. CDR3 sequence (DNA): TGTGCCAGCAGTTTATCGGTGGATCTAGGCGGCTACACCTTC. The V and J genes are TRBV27 and TRBJ1-2; D remains unclear. Trimming shortened V by 0 bases and J by 8 bases, and 13 bases separated the two germline ends. CDR3 length: 14 amino acids. Germline V gene lookup returns CDR1 MNHEY and CDR2 SMNVEV (reference sequence).

The CDR3 is CASSVTSTLSYEQYF. The CDR3 DNA reads as TGTGCCAGTAGTGTTACTAGCACCCTCTCCTACGAGCAGTACTTC. The chain employs TRBV19 and TRBJ2-7, with a possible D match to TRBD2 (6 bases). The CDR3 extends over 15 amino acids. Germline assignment: CDR1 LNHDA and CDR2 SQIVND (reference sequence). The V gene lost 5 bases and the J gene lost 0 bases, with 14 bases spanning the gap.

V is TRBV28 and J is TRBJ2-2, with TRBD1 matching 9 bases. Germline trimming cut 7 bases from V and 4 bases from J; bases unmatched to any gene: 7. This CDR3 is built from 15 residues. The germline gives CDR1 MDHEN, CDR2 SYDVKM. The CDR3, as DNA: TGTGCCAGCACGGGGACAGGGCGGGGCACCGGGGAGCTGTTTTTT. Its protein product is CASTGTGRGTGELFF.

A single count supports this clone. This rearrangement joins TRBV6-6 to TRBJ2-7; 9 positions agree with TRBD1. Germline CDR1 MNHNY, CDR2 SVGAGI (reference sequence). The CDR3 runs 16 residues. The ends lost 7 bases at V and 6 bases at J; junction bases unmatched: 16. The CDR3 DNA is TGTGCCAGCAATCAAAACTCGGGGACAGGGCTCTCCGAGCAGTACTTC. It encodes CASNQNSGTGLSEQYF.

In DNA, the CDR3 is TGTGCCAGCAGCGTCACGGGCAGCGGACAGGCCAGAAACACTGAAGCTTTCTTT. Translated: CASSVTGSGQARNTEAFF. The rearrangement links TRBV7-8 to TRBJ1-1; TRBD1 aligns across 7 bases. Germline CDR1 SGHVS, CDR2 FQNEAQ. J was trimmed by 2 bases and V by 5 bases; bases with no gene match: 17. The CDR3 contains 18 residues.

The sample holds a few counts of this clone. This chain connects TRBV2 to TRBJ1-5; no firm D call. The CDR3 is 16 amino acids. From germline, CDR1 is SNHLY and CDR2 FYNNEI. V was cut by 1 base and J by 0 bases, with 10 bases left in between. This CDR3 is CASSEDAGRSNQPQHF. The CDR3 DNA is TGTGCCAGCAGTGAAGATGCTGGGCGTAGCAATCAGCCCCAGCATTTT.

The rearrangement joins TRBV27 to TRBJ1-1, with D possibly matching TRBD1 (6 bases). Trimming removed 7 bases from V and 8 bases from J, with 14 bases in between. CDR3 length equals 12 residues. The germline V gene has CDR1 MNHEY and CDR2 SMNVEV (reference sequence). CDR3: CASTVGGGEAFF. CDR3 DNA sequence: TGTGCCAGCACCGTCGGGGGGGGCGAAGCTTTCTTT.

This chain links TRBV28 with TRBJ1-2, with D perhaps TRBD1 (6 bases). The ends were cut back, 5 bases at V and 4 bases at J, with 11 bases in the middle. The CDR3 consists of 13 residues. The germline V gene encodes CDR1 MDHEN and CDR2 SYDVKM. The CDR3 protein is CASSLTGSYGYTF. CDR3 DNA sequence: TGTGCCAGCAGTCTGACAGGTTCCTATGGCTACACCTTC.

The chain uses TRBV19 and TRBJ1-5; the D is unclear. Germline V CDR1 and CDR2: LNHDA, SQIVND (reference sequence). Trimming stripped 1 base from V and 9 bases from J, with 7 bases between. The CDR3 is 12 amino acids. The CDR3 reads CASSIGLRPQHF. The CDR3, as DNA: TGTGCCAGTAGTATAGGACTGCGGCCCCAGCATTTT.

The chain employs TRBV5-6 and TRBJ2-2, with TRBD1 as a possible D gene (6 bases). Trimming cost V 1 base and J 9 bases, with 19 bases left between them. Germline lookup yields CDR1 SGHDT and CDR2 YYEEEE. The CDR3 runs 16 residues. In nucleotides, the CDR3 is TGTGCCAGCAGCTTGAAGGGACATACGTTCGACCGGGAGCTGTTTTTT. Translating it yields CASSLKGHTFDRELFF.

The sample holds a few counts of this clone. The chain couples TRBV19 to TRBJ2-7; D may be TRBD1 (6 bases). Germline lookup yields CDR1 LNHDA and CDR2 SQIVND (reference sequence). Trimming pared 1 base from V and 2 bases from J, leaving 6 bases between. This CDR3 is 13 amino acids long. CDR3 bases: TGTGCCAGTAGTATAGGGACAGCCTACGAGCAGTACTTC. Translation: CASSIGTAYEQYF.

This chain connects TRBV28 to TRBJ2-2, with 8 bases that match TRBD1. V lost 7 bases to trimming and J lost 4 bases; unmatched junction nucleotides: 11. The CDR3 covers 16 residues. CDR1 is MDHEN, CDR2 SYDVKM, per germline. DNA of the CDR3: TGTGCCAGCATCATGGTGGGACAGGCGGTCACCGGGGAGCTGTTTTTT. It specifies CASIMVGQAVTGELFF.

Concerning this clone: The final CDR3 position lacks the conserved phenylalanine or tryptophan, pointing to a likely read error. The chain is built from TRBV19 and TRBJ1-4; tentatively, D is TRBD1 (6 bases). Deletions cut 5 bases from V and 8 bases from J, with 12 bases between. The length of the CDR3 is 13 residues. CDR1 and CDR2 from the germline V gene are LNHDA and SQIVND (reference sequence). CDR3 in amino acids: CASSRNRDEKLFV. The CDR3 region has the DNA TGTGCCAGTAGTCGAAACAGGGACGAAAAACTGTTTGTT.

About this clone itself: This sample also contains other DNA sequences that code for the same CDR3. The rearrangement joins TRBV5-1 to TRBJ2-5; 11 positions agree with TRBD2. CDR1 and CDR2 (germline): SGHRS, YFSETQ. This CDR3 contains 15 residues. Unmatched junction bases numbered 4, after V lost 2 bases and J lost 4 bases. The CDR3 protein is CASSLLAGVRETQYF. The CDR3 DNA is TGCGCCAGCAGCTTACTAGCGGGAGTTCGAGAGACCCAGTACTTC.